Listed below are T cell receptor beta chains from one sample, sequenced in a study of response to subunit inactivated influenza vaccine. TCRdb re-analysed the RT-PCR reads in MiXCR, keeping a single row per CDR3 protein. The sample lists 500,000 to 550,000 distinct CDR3 sequences, approximately 7.6% occurring once. The sample in question was PBMCs from blood, obtained less than 30 months after vaccination. The origin of the receptors is a man in his fifties or sixties who received an inactivated influenza vaccine. Each CDR3 is given with its conserved first and last residue. A D gene is named only where the DNA matches it firmly. The size entry is marked missing in some rows and otherwise reads once, few, many or a size class.

TRBJ1-6,NA,NA,TRBV28,CASSFAGANSPLHF,TGTGCCAGCAGTTTCGCGGGGGCGAATTCACCCCTCCACTTT
TRBJ2-7,NA,few,TRBV28,CASSFTLASSYEQYF,TGTGCCAGCAGTTTTACCCTCGCGAGCTCCTACGAGCAGTACTTC
TRBJ2-1,TRBD2,many,TRBV24-1,CATSDPSGRSYNEQFF,TGTGCCACCAGTGATCCTAGCGGCCGATCCTACAATGAGCAGTTCTTC
TRBJ1-6,NA,few,TRBV12-3/TRBV12-4,CASSLGLTANSPLHF,TGTGCCAGCAGTTTAGGTCTGACAGCGAATTCACCCCTCCACTTT
TRBJ2-5,TRBD1,once,TRBV30,CAWRTGGHQETQYF,TGTGCCTGGAGGACAGGGGGGCACCAAGAGACCCAGTACTTC
TRBJ2-4,TRBD1,few,TRBV20-1,CSAAIQGLRAKNIQYF,TGCAGTGCTGCTATACAGGGGCTTCGGGCCAAAAACATTCAGTACTTC
TRBJ2-1,TRBD1,NA,TRBV29-1,CSTSDRFNNEQFF,TGCAGCACCTCGGACAGGTTCAACAATGAGCAGTTCTTC
TRBJ2-3,NA,NA,TRBV7-9,CASSPEITDTQYF,TGTGCCAGCAGCCCCGAAATCACAGATACGCAGTATTTT
TRBJ2-6,NA,few,TRBV11-1,CASSLLRGAIAGANVLTF,TGTGCCAGCAGCTTATTACGGGGGGCGATCGCTGGGGCCAACGTCCTGACTTTC
TRBJ2-3,NA,medium-sized,TRBV11-1,CASSFNGAPDTQYF,TGTGCCAGCAGCTTTAACGGGGCCCCAGATACGCAGTATTTT
TRBJ2-3,TRBD1,few,TRBV12-3/TRBV12-4,CASSVDRGRWADTQYF,TGTGCCAGCAGTGTGGACAGGGGGCGGTGGGCAGATACGCAGTATTTT
TRBJ2-1,TRBD1,NA,TRBV7-9,CASSPWTGGSYNEQFF,TGTGCCAGCAGCCCCTGGACAGGGGGCTCCTACAATGAGCAGTTCTTC
TRBJ2-5,NA,NA,TRBV9,CASSVGIEKTQYF,TGTGCCAGCAGCGTAGGTATAGAGAAGACCCAGTACTTC
TRBJ1-2,TRBD1,many,TRBV6-1,CASSPGQGRNGYTF,TGTGCCAGCAGCCCCGGACAGGGGAGGAATGGCTACACCTTC
TRBJ2-3,NA,NA,TRBV7-9,CASSIRTVTDTQYF,TGTGCCAGCAGCATTCGGACGGTCACAGATACGCAGTATTTT
TRBJ2-7,NA,few,TRBV5-1,CASSLAQGVEKQYF,TGCGCCAGCAGCTTGGCCCAAGGGGTGGAAAAGCAGTACTTC
TRBJ1-3,NA,few,TRBV7-2,CASSLGRAPLYGNTIYF,TGTGCCAGCAGCTTAGGCCGGGCTCCCCTTTATGGAAACACCATATATTTT
TRBJ2-3,TRBD1,few,TRBV19,CASSTRQGNRKNFHTDTQYF,TGTGCCAGTAGTACCCGACAGGGGAACAGGAAGAATTTTCACACAGATACGCAGTATTTT
TRBJ2-2,NA,few,TRBV2,CASSEWAGAGELFF,TGTGCCAGCAGTGAATGGGCAGGGGCCGGGGAGCTGTTTTTT
TRBJ2-7,TRBD1,many,TRBV10-3,CAIGQVGGEQYF,TGTGCCATCGGACAGGTAGGGGGCGAGCAGTACTTC
TRBJ2-3,TRBD2,few,TRBV23-1,CASSHHSTSGRLWGTDTQYF,TGCGCCAGCAGTCACCACTCGACTAGCGGGAGGCTTTGGGGCACAGATACGCAGTATTTT
TRBJ1-6,TRBD1,NA,TRBV20-1,CSATTTDRGWYSPLHF,TGCAGTGCAACAACGACGGACAGGGGGTGGTATTCACCCCTCCACTTT
TRBJ2-1,TRBD1,NA,TRBV5-1,CASSLPTGGVNDEQFF,TGCGCCAGCAGCTTACCGACAGGGGGAGTTAACGATGAGCAGTTCTTC
TRBJ2-7,NA,NA,TRBV28,CASSLGRVSSEQYF,TGTGCCAGCAGTTTAGGCAGGGTCTCCTCCGAGCAGTACTTC
TRBJ1-6,NA,many,TRBV3-1,CASSQGQGPSPLHF,TGTGCCAGCAGCCAGGGACAAGGACCTTCACCCCTCCACTTT
TRBJ2-4,TRBD1,many,TRBV12-3/TRBV12-4,CASSLQGDDIQYF,TGTGCCAGCAGTTTACAGGGGGACGACATTCAGTACTTC
TRBJ2-1,TRBD1,NA,TRBV7-8,CASSLGAGQGLHEQFF,TGTGCCAGCAGCTTAGGAGCGGGACAGGGATTACATGAGCAGTTCTTC
TRBJ2-7,NA,NA,TRBV5-1,CASSLSDTSYEQYF,TGCGCCAGCAGCTTGTCCGATACTTCCTACGAGCAGTACTTC
TRBJ2-1,NA,NA,TRBV29-1,CSVHRPGNSYNEQFF,TGCAGCGTTCACCGTCCAGGGAACTCCTACAATGAGCAGTTCTTC
TRBJ2-7,NA,many,TRBV29-1,CSVAPLTVYEQYF,TGCAGCGTCGCCCCCCTAACAGTTTACGAGCAGTACTTC
TRBJ1-1,NA,NA,TRBV5-5,CASSLVNRANTEAFF,TGTGCCAGCAGCTTGGTGAACAGGGCGAACACTGAAGCTTTCTTT
TRBJ2-5,TRBD1,few,TRBV6-2/TRBV6-3,CASSPGRRQGETQYF,TGTGCCAGCAGTCCCGGTAGGAGACAGGGAGAGACCCAGTACTTC
TRBJ1-4,TRBD1,NA,TRBV6-1,CASRGTVNEKLFF,TGTGCCAGCAGAGGGACAGTTAATGAAAAACTGTTTTTT
TRBJ2-5,TRBD1,many,TRBV10-3,CAISRDRETQYF,TGTGCCATTTCCCGGGACAGGGAGACCCAGTACTTC
TRBJ2-1,NA,many,TRBV4-3,CASSLQAGSSYNEQFF,TGCGCCAGCAGCCTACAAGCGGGTAGCTCCTACAATGAGCAGTTCTTC
TRBJ1-2,TRBD1,many,TRBV7-9,CASSTDRVHGYTF,TGTGCCAGCAGCACTGACAGGGTGCATGGCTACACCTTC
TRBJ2-1,TRBD2,many,TRBV29-1,CSGLTSGSNEQFF,TGCAGCGGTCTTACCAGCGGGAGTAATGAGCAGTTCTTC
TRBJ1-1,NA,many,TRBV20-1,CSASSTQVTEAFF,TGCAGTGCCTCCTCGACCCAGGTCACTGAAGCTTTCTTT
TRBJ1-1,TRBD1,few,TRBV12-3/TRBV12-4,CASIYRGGTEAFF,TGTGCCAGCATCTACAGGGGCGGCACTGAAGCTTTCTTT
TRBJ1-3,NA,few,TRBV7-9,CASSPLGQPSGNTIYF,TGTGCCAGCAGCCCCCTTGGACAACCCTCTGGAAACACCATATATTTT
TRBJ2-2,NA,few,TRBV5-1,CASRTGPSNTGELFF,TGCGCCAGCAGAACAGGGCCGTCGAACACCGGGGAGCTGTTTTTT